This is a list of T cell receptor beta chains from one sample in a study of CD8+ T cells in alopecia areata. Produced via immunoSEQ multiplex PCR; TCRdb's table is partial and in-frame only. The table shows 90,000 or so clones, with 44% occurring only once. The input for sequencing was CD8+ T cells sorted from blood, taken at week 24, from a patient treated with tofacitinib. The receptors come from a human donor with alopecia areata. CDR3s include the opening cysteine and the closing phenylalanine or tryptophan. A D gene is named only where the DNA matches it firmly. Size is stated for part of the rows, as once, few or many counts, or as a class when the clone is expanded.

clone size,D gene,J gene,V gene,CDR3 DNA,CDR3 protein
.,.,TRBJ2-7,TRBV4-1,TGCGCCAGCAGCCCCCTGAGCCCAGGGCCCTCCTACGAGCAGTACTTC,CASSPLSPGPSYEQYF
.,.,TRBJ2-1,TRBV7-9,TGTGCCAGCAGCTCGGCGAGCTCCTACAATGAGCAGTTCTTC,CASSSASSYNEQFF
.,.,TRBJ1-2,TRBV27,TGTGCCAGCAGTGCCCGCGCAGGGGATAACTATGGCTACACCTTC,CASSARAGDNYGYTF
.,TRBD1,TRBJ2-5,TRBV11-1,TGTGCCAGCAGCCCCGGGACAGCGGAGACCCAGTACTTC,CASSPGTAETQYF
.,.,TRBJ2-2,TRBV4-2,TGTGCCAGCAGCCAAGAAGCGCTCATGGACGGGGAGCTGTTTTTT,CASSQEALMDGELFF
.,.,TRBJ2-5,TRBV28,TGTGCCAGCAGGCCTCAGGGGAGGCTAGAGACCCAGTACTTC,CASRPQGRLETQYF
few,.,TRBJ2-3,TRBV27,TGTGCCAGCAGTCCCTGGAGCGAAGATACGCAGTATTTT,CASSPWSEDTQYF
few,TRBD1,TRBJ2-7,TRBV15,TGTGCCACCAGCAGAGATCCCCGGACAGGGGGAGTCTCCTACGAGCAGTACTTC,CATSRDPRTGGVSYEQYF
.,TRBD2,TRBJ2-1,TRBV27,TGTGCCAGCAGTCTGAAAACTCCGGGACTAGTAATGTACAATGAGCAGTTCTTC,CASSLKTPGLVMYNEQFF
few,.,TRBJ2-5,TRBV29-1,TGCAGCTCTCTGGCCGGGACGGATACTCTACGGGAGACCCAGTACTTC,CSSLAGTDTLRETQYF
many,.,TRBJ2-7,TRBV7-3,TGTGCCCAGATCGGGGCCGGGAATGGGGTGACGACCTACGAGCAGTACTTC,CAQIGAGNGVTTYEQYF
.,TRBD1,TRBJ2-7,TRBV30,TGTGCCTGGAGTGTAAGGACAGGGGGCACTTACGAGCAGTACTTC,CAWSVRTGGTYEQYF
.,.,TRBJ2-1,TRBV4-1,TGCGCCAGCAGCGGGATCGGATTCCATGAGCAGTTCTTC,CASSGIGFHEQFF
.,.,TRBJ1-3,TRBV30,TGTGCCTGGAGTTGGTACTCTGGAAACACCATATATTTT,CAWSWYSGNTIYF
few,TRBD2,TRBJ2-6,TRBV23-1,TGCGCCAGCAGTCAATCAATCGGGGGGGCGGACCGGGCCAACGTCCTGACTTTC,CASSQSIGGADRANVLTF
once,.,TRBJ1-1,TRBV10-2,TGCGCCAGCTGTTCAGGAACTGAAGCTTTCTTT,CASCSGTEAFF